The 19 T cell receptor beta chains below all came from one sample that was sequenced in a study of a mutant IDH1 vaccine in newly diagnosed glioma. Method: immunoSEQ multiplex PCR; TCRdb's copy keeps in-frame clones and lacks some. The sample consists of roughly 39,000 clones, 80% to 90% of them appearing once. Time point: week 5, during vaccination. One vaccine dose held 300 ug of mutant IDH1 20-mer peptide and came with topical imiquimod. What these receptors recognize is not known. This material consisted of PBMCs, taken from a glioma patient whose treatment included an IDH1 peptide vaccine. The receptors come from a man aged 35 to 55 with glioma.

V is TRBV5-1 and J is TRBJ1-1, with no clear D. V gave up 0 bases and J gave up 5 bases, with 11 bases separating them. CDR1 is SGHRS and CDR2 is YFSETQ in the germline V gene. CDR3 length: 14 residues. CDR3 protein: CASSLDGKRTEAFF. DNA for the CDR3: TGCGCCAGCAGCTTGGACGGAAAGCGAACTGAAGCTTTCTTT.

The V and J genes are TRBV9 and TRBJ2-7, with no clear D. In germline, CDR1 is SGDLS, CDR2 YYNGEE. This CDR3 region has 15 residues. The germline V and J ends were trimmed by 0 bases and 6 bases, with 16 bases remaining between them. Here the CDR3 reads CASSVGQMFRGEQYF. As DNA, the CDR3 is TGTGCCAGCAGCGTAGGGCAGATGTTCCGAGGCGAGCAGTACTTC.

The CDR3 DNA sequence: TGTGCCAGCAGTCCCCTCGACAGAGAGCAGTTCTTC. Residues: CASSPLDREQFF. The chain links TRBV27 to TRBJ2-1, with a tentative D call TRBD1 (5 bases). Trimming removed 5 bases at V and 10 bases at J, with 12 bases between. This CDR3 is built from 12 residues. In germline, CDR1 is MNHEY, CDR2 SMNVEV (reference sequence).

The chain uses TRBV6-1 and TRBJ2-3; 7 bases match TRBD2. Germline trimming cut 7 bases from V and 8 bases from J; bases unmatched to any gene: 12. Germline CDR1 MNHNS, CDR2 SASEGT. The CDR3 contains 14 residues. In DNA form, the CDR3 reads TGTGCCAGCAAAATGGGGGGGGAAGTGGGTACGCAGTATTTT. Translating it yields CASKMGGEVGTQYF.

The chain is built from TRBV9 and TRBJ2-5, with D possibly TRBD2 on 7 matching bases. CDR1 is SGDLS, CDR2 YYNGEE, per germline. The CDR3 is made up of 14 amino acids. V gave up 0 bases and J gave up 4 bases, with 10 bases separating them. The CDR3 DNA is TGTGCCAGCAGCGTAGAGGGGGGGGGAGAGACCCAGTACTTC. It translates to CASSVEGGGETQYF.

The chain is built from TRBV27 and TRBJ2-1; D is unresolved. This CDR3 is 15 amino acids long. The V end was cut by 5 bases, the J end by 0 bases, with 11 bases between. The germline V gene has CDR1 MNHEY and CDR2 SMNVEV (reference sequence). CDR3 DNA sequence: TGTGCCAGCAGTAACCTACCCCGCTCCTACAATGAGCAGTTCTTC. This gives the protein CASSNLPRSYNEQFF.

The chain recombines TRBV5-1 with TRBJ2-3, with TRBD2 matching over 10 bases. J was trimmed by 4 bases and V by 3 bases; bases with no gene match: 11. Germline assignment: CDR1 SGHRS and CDR2 YFSETQ. The CDR3 is made up of 17 amino acids. CDR3 sequence: CASSWGLTSGWADTQYF. The CDR3 nucleotides read TGCGCCAGCAGCTGGGGGCTGACTAGCGGGTGGGCAGATACGCAGTATTTT.

This clone appeared once. The chain couples TRBV7-2 to TRBJ2-7; D is unclear. V lost 7 bases and J 2 bases, leaving 15 bases between the germline ends. The CDR3 is 14 amino acids. The germline CDR1 and CDR2 sequences are SGHTA and FQGNSA. Here the CDR3 reads CASKAGYQTYEQYF. The CDR3 nucleotides are TGTGCCAGCAAAGCCGGGTACCAAACCTACGAGCAGTACTTC.

CDR3 bases: TGTGCCAGCAGCCCAGACTACGGCGATGAGCAGTTCTTC. It encodes CASSPDYGDEQFF. This chain uses TRBV7-7 with TRBJ2-1; the D gene is possibly TRBD2 (5 bases). Germline CDR1 is SSHAT and CDR2 is FNYEAQ (reference sequence). Trimming removed 5 bases at V and 8 bases at J, with 13 bases between. The CDR3 length is 13 residues.

The gene calls are TRBV19 and TRBJ2-7; 7 bases align to TRBD1. The CDR3 is 14 residues long. Germline V gives CDR1 LNHDA, CDR2 SQIVND (reference sequence). After removal of 4 bases from V and 4 bases from J, the junction contained 7 bases not matched to a gene. CDR3 region: CASSTPTGNYEQYF. In DNA, the CDR3 is TGTGCCAGTAGTACCCCGACAGGGAATTACGAGCAGTACTTC.

The chain has TRBV4-2 and TRBJ2-3, with D perhaps TRBD2 (6 bases). CDR3 length equals 17 residues. The germline CDR1 and CDR2 sequences are LGHNA and YNFKEQ. V shed 4 bases and J shed 1 base, with 18 bases lying between them. CDR3 coding DNA: TGTGCCAGCAGCCGTGCAATGGGGGGTGGGGGCACAGATACGCAGTATTTT. It codes for CASSRAMGGGGTDTQYF.

The gene calls are TRBV5-5 and TRBJ2-3, with a weak D call TRBD1 (6 bases). The CDR3 extends over 15 amino acids. Germline V gives CDR1 SGHKS, CDR2 YYEKEE (reference sequence). V dropped 2 bases and J dropped 2 bases, with 12 bases sitting between them. In DNA, the CDR3 is TGTGCCAGCAGCTTTATTAGGGGGTCCACAGATACGCAGTATTTT. It is translated as CASSFIRGSTDTQYF.

J is TRBJ2-7 and V is TRBV20-1; D call uncertain. V was shortened by 6 bases and J by 4 bases, with 7 bases between the two germline ends. The CDR3 spans 10 residues. CDR1 and CDR2 (germline): DFQATT, SNEGSKA (reference sequence). DNA for the CDR3: TGCAGTGCCGCTAGATACGAGCAGTACTTC. It translates to CSAARYEQYF.

The rearrangement links TRBV9 to TRBJ2-7; 11 nucleotides agree with TRBD1. Germline lookup yields CDR1 SGDLS and CDR2 YYNGEE. This CDR3 spans 18 amino acids. Trimming cost V 3 bases and J 4 bases; bases outside gene matches: 15. The CDR3 bases are TGTGCCAGCAGCGCCGGCGCCCGGGACAGGGGGGAGGGTTACGAGCAGTACTTC. The encoded protein is CASSAGARDRGEGYEQYF. The full variable domain, rest sourced from reference TRBV9 and TRBJ2-7, is DSGVTQTPKHLITATGQRVTLRCSPRSGDLSVYWYQQSLDQGLQFLIQYYNGEERAKGNILERFSAQQFPDLHSELNLSSLELGDSALYFCASSAGARDRGEGYEQYFGPGTRLTVT.

This clone turned up a few times. The chain couples TRBV19 to TRBJ2-7, with 10 bases that match TRBD1. CDR1 and CDR2 from the germline V gene are LNHDA and SQIVND (reference sequence). The V segment lost 7 bases and the J segment 2 bases; nucleotides outside the gene matches: 2. The CDR3 consists of 13 residues. The CDR3 coding sequence is TGTGCCAGTAAAGGGACAGGGGCCTACGAGCAGTACTTC. Protein product: CASKGTGAYEQYF.

Only one count was recorded for this clone. The J gene is TRBJ2-5, the V gene TRBV14; no reliable D call. V gave up 0 bases and J gave up 2 bases, with 10 bases separating them. There are 15 residues in the CDR3. The germline V gene has CDR1 SGHDN and CDR2 FVKESK. DNA for the CDR3: TGTGCCAGCAGCCAAGAGCTGGTCCCTCAAGAGACCCAGTACTTC. The encoded protein is CASSQELVPQETQYF.

The chain joins TRBV2 to TRBJ2-7; TRBD2 matches 7 bases. The V gene's germline CDR1 is SNHLY and CDR2 FYNNEI. The CDR3 sequence is 13 residues long. With 3 bases clipped from V and 3 bases from J, the junction kept 2 bases outside the gene matches. Written as DNA, the CDR3 is TGTGCCAGCAGTGATGGCGGGAGCTACGAGCAGTACTTC. The encoded protein is CASSDGGSYEQYF.

The chain uses TRBV7-9 and TRBJ1-1, with a weak D call TRBD1 (6 bases). The V gene's germline CDR1 is SEHNR and CDR2 FQNEAQ (reference sequence). The CDR3 has 15 residues. V lost 4 bases and J 2 bases, leaving 14 bases between the germline ends. Here the CDR3 reads CASSSGQLINTEAFF. CDR3 bases: TGTGCCAGCAGCTCCGGACAGTTAATCAACACTGAAGCTTTCTTT.

CDR3 in amino acids: CASSWVLNTEAFF. The DNA for the CDR3 is TGCGCCAGCAGCTGGGTCCTGAACACTGAAGCTTTCTTT. This chain joins TRBV5-1 and TRBJ1-1, with D hard to call. The V end was cut by 3 bases, the J end by 0 bases, with 6 bases between. Germline CDR1 is SGHRS and CDR2 is YFSETQ. The CDR3 loop spans 13 amino acids.